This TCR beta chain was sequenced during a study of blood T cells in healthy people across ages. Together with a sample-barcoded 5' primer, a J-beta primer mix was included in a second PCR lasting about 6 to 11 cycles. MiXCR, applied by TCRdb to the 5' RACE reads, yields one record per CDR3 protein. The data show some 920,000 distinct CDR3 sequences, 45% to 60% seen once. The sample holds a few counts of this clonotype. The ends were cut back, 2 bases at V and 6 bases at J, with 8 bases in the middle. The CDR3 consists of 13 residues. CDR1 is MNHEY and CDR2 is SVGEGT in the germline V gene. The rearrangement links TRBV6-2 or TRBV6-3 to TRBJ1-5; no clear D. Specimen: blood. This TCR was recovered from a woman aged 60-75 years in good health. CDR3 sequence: CASSYGYGQPQHF. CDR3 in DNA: TGTGCCAGCAGTTACGGGTACGGTCAGCCCCAGCATTTT.